This T cell receptor (beta chain) was recorded in a study of glioma-infiltrating T cells after dendritic cell vaccination. Time point given: after dendritic cell vaccination, including at tumor progression/relapse. General study findings and limits: Estimated pretreatment TIL content predicted outcome after dendritic cell vaccination.

Details on this clone: Its target is not known.

The primer mix had 60 V beta and 13 J beta primers. Data came from immunoSEQ multiplex PCR; TCRdb stores just in-frame clones and leaves some out. The data show some 58,000 clones, under 90% seen once. This CDR3 is 13 amino acids long. Germline loops: CDR1 SGHVS, CDR2 FNYEAQ. Trimming cost V 1 base and J 2 bases, with 5 bases left between them. Sequenced material: blood, taken after dendritic cell vaccination. V is TRBV7-6 and J is TRBJ1-1; no clear D. The TCR comes from a human donor with glioblastoma. The CDR3 coding sequence is TGTGCCAGCAGCTTAGACACAAACACTGAAGCTTTCTTT. Residues: CASSLDTNTEAFF.